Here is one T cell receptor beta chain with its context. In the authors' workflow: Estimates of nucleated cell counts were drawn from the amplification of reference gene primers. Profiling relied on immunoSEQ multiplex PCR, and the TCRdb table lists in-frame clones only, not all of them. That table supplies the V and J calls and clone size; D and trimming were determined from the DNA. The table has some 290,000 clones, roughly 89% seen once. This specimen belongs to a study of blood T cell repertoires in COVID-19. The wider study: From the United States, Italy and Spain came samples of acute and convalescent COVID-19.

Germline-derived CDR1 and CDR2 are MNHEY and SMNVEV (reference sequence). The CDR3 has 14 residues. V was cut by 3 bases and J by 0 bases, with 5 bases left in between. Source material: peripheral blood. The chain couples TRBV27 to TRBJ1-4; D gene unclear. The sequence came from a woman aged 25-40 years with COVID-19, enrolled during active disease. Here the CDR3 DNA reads TGTGCCAGCAGTTTTCGTTCAACTAATGAAAAACTGTTTTTT. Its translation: CASSFRSTNEKLFF.